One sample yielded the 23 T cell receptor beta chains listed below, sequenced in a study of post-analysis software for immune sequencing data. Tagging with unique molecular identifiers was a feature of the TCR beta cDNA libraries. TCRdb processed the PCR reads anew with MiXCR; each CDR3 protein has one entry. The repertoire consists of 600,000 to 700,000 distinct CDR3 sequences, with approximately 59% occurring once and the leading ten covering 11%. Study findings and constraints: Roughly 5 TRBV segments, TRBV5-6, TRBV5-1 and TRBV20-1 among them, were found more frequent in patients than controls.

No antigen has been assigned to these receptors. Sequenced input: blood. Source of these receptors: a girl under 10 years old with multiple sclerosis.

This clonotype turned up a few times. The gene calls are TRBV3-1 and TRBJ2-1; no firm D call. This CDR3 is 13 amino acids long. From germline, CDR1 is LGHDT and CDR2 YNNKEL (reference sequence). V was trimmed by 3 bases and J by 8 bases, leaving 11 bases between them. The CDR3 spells CASSQASSYEQFF. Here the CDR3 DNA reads TGTGCCAGCAGCCAGGCTTCTTCGTATGAGCAGTTCTTC.

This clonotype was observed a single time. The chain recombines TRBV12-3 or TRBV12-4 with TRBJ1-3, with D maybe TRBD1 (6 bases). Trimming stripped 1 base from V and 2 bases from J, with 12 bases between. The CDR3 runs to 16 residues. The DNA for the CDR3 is TGTGCCAGCAGTTTAGGGGGGGCGCGAGCTGGAAACACCATATATTTT. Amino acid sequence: CASSLGGARAGNTIYF.

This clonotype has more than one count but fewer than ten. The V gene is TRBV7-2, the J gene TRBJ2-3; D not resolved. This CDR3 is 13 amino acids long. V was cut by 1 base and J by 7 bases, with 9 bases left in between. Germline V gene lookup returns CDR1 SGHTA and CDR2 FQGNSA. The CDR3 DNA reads TGTGCCAGCAGCTTAGAGGTTTCGAATACGCAGTATTTT. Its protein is CASSLEVSNTQYF. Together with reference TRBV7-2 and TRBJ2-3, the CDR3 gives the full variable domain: GAGVSQSPSNKVTEKGKDVELRCDPISGHTALYWYRQSLGQGLEFLIYFQGNSAPDKSGLPSDRFSAERTGGSVSTLTIQRTQQEDSAVYLCASSLEVSNTQYFGPGTRLTVL.

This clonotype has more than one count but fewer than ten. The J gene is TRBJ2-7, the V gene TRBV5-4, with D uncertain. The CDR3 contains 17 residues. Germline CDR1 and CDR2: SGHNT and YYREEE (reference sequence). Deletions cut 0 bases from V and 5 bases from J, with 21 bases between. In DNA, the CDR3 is TGTGCCAGCAGCTTGGTTCGATCGAGGCAGAATATCCACGAGCAGTACTTC. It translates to CASSLVRSRQNIHEQYF.

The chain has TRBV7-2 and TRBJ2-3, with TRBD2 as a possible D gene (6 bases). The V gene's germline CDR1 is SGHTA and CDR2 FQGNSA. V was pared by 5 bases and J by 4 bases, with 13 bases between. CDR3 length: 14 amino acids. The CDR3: CASSPGAGPDTQYF. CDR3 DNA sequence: TGTGCCAGCAGCCCGGGAGCAGGCCCAGATACGCAGTATTTT.

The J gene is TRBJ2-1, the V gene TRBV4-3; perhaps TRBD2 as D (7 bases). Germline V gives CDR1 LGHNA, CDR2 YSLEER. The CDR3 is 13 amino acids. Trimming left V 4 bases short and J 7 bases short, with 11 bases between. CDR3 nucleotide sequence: TGCGCCAGCAGCCTCGGGGGGCTAAATGAGCAGTTCTTC. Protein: CASSLGGLNEQFF.

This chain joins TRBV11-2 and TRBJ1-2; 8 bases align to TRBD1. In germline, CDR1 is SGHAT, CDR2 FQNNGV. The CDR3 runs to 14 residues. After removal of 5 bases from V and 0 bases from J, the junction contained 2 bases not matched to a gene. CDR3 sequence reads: CASSPGQANYGYTF. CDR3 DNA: TGTGCCAGCAGCCCGGGACAGGCTAACTATGGCTACACCTTC.

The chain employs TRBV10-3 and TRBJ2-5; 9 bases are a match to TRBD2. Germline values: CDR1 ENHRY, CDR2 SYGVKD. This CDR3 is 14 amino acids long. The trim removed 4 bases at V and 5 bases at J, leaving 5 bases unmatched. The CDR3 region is CAISAAGGVETQYF. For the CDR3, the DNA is TGTGCCATCAGTGCAGCGGGGGGCGTCGAGACCCAGTACTTC.

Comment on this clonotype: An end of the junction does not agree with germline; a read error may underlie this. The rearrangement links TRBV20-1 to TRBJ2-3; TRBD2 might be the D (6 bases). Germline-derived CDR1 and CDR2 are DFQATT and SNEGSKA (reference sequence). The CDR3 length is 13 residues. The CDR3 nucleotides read TGCAGCGCTAGTTTGGTAGCGGCAGATACGCAGTATTTT. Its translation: CSASLVAADTQYF.

This chain's CDR3 is CASSYGLAGAMEEQFF. For the CDR3, the DNA is TGTGCCAGCAGTTACGGCTTAGCGGGGGCCATGGAGGAGCAGTTCTTC. The V gene is TRBV6-2 or TRBV6-3, the J gene TRBJ2-1; 9 bases line up with TRBD2. Trimming cost V 2 bases and J 10 bases; bases outside gene matches: 12. CDR1 and CDR2 (germline): MNHEY, SVGEGT. The CDR3 runs 16 residues.

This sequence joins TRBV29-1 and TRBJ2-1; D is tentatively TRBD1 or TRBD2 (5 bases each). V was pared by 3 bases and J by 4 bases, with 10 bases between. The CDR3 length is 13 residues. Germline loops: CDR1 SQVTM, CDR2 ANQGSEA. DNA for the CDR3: TGCAGCGTTGAGGGGGAGTCTTACAATGAGCAGTTCTTC. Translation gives CSVEGESYNEQFF.

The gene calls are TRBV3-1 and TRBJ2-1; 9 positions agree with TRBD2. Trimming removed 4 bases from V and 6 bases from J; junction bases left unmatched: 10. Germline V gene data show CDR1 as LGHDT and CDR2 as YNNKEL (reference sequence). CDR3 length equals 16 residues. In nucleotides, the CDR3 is TGTGCCAGCAGCCTTCTCATAGCGGGAGCGCCCAATGAGCAGTTCTTC. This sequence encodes CASSLLIAGAPNEQFF.

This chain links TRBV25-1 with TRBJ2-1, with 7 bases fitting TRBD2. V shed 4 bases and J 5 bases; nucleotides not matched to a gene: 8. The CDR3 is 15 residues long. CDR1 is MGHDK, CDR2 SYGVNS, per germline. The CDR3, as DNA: TGTGCCAGCAGTGGGGCGGGAGAAGAAGACAATGAGCAGTTCTTC. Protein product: CASSGAGEEDNEQFF.

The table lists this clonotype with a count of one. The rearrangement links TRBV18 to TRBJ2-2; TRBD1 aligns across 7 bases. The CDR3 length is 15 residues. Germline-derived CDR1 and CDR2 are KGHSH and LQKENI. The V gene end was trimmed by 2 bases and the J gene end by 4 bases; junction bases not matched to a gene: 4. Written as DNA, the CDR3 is TGTGCCAGCTCACCATGGGACAGACTCACCGGGGAGCTGTTTTTT. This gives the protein CASSPWDRLTGELFF.

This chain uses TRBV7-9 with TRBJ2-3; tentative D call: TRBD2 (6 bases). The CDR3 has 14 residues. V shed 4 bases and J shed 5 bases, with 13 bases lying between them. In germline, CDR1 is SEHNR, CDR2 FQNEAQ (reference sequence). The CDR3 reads CASSSSAGKDTQYF. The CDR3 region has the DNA TGTGCCAGCAGCTCCAGCGCGGGGAAAGATACGCAGTATTTT. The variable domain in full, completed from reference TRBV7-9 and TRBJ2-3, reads DTGVSQNPRHKITKRGQNVTFRCDPISEHNRLYWYRQTLGQGPEFLTYFQNEAQLEKSRLLSDRFSAERPKGSFSTLEIQRTEQGDSAMYLCASSSSAGKDTQYFGPGTRLTVL.

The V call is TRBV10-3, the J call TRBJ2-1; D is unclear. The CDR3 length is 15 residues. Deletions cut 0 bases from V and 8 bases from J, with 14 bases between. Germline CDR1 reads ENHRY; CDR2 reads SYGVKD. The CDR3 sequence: CAISESIDLHDEQFF. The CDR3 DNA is TGTGCCATCAGTGAGTCAATAGACCTCCACGATGAGCAGTTCTTC.

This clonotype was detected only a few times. The CDR3 protein is CAISPGDRLYNEQFF. DNA for the CDR3: TGTGCCATCAGTCCGGGGGACAGACTTTACAATGAGCAGTTCTTC. This rearrangement joins TRBV10-3 to TRBJ2-1, with D tentatively TRBD1 (7 bases). The germline gives CDR1 ENHRY, CDR2 SYGVKD. The CDR3 length is 15 residues. V was cut by 5 bases and J by 4 bases, with 15 bases left in between.

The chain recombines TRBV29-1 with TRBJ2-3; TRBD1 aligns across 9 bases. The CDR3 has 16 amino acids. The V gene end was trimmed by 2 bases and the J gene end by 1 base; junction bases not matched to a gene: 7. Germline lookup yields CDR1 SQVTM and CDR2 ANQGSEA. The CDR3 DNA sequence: TGCAGCGTTGAAAGTTGGGACAGGGATGGCACAGATACGCAGTATTTT. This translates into CSVESWDRDGTDTQYF.

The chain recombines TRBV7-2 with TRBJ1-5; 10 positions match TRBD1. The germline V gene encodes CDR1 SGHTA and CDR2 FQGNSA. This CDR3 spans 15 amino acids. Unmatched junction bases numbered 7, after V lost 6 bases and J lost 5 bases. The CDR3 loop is CASRPTGGDHQPQHF. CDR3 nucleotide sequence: TGTGCCAGCAGGCCGACAGGGGGCGACCATCAGCCCCAGCATTTT.

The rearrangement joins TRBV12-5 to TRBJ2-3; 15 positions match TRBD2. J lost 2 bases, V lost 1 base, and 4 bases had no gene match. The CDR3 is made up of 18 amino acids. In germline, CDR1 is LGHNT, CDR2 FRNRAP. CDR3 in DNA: TGTGCTAGTGGTTTGGAAGGGACTAGCGGGGGGATCACAGATACGCAGTATTTT. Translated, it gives CASGLEGTSGGITDTQYF.

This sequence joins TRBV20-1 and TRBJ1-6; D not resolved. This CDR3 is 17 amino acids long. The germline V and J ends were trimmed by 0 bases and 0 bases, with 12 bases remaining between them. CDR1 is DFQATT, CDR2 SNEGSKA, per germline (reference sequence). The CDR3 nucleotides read TGCAGTGCTAGAGATCGGAAGGCCCCCTCCTATAATTCACCCCTCCACTTT. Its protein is CSARDRKAPSYNSPLHF.

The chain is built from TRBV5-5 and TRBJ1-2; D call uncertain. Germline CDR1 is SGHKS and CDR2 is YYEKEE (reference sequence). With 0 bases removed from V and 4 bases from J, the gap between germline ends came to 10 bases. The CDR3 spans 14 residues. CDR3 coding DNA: TGTGCCAGCAGCTTGGCGCAGGTCCTCTATGGCTACACCTTC. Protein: CASSLAQVLYGYTF.

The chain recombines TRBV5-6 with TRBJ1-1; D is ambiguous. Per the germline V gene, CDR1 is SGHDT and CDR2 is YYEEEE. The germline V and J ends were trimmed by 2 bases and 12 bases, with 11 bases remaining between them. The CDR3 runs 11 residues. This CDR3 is CASSFGRRPFF. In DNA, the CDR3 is TGTGCCAGCAGCTTTGGACGACGGCCTTTCTTT.